The present entry profiles one TCR beta chain with its context. Its target is not known. Beta-chain TCR CDR3 regions were amplified from RNA transcripts. Second-round multiplex PCR came after a first-round RT-PCR that employed HTBI primers. TCRdb redid the calling of the multiplex PCR reads with MiXCR, one entry per CDR3 protein. This sample has around 1,200,000 distinct CDR3 sequences; approximately 35% occur once, and the top ten carry more than 9.5%. Germline V CDR1 and CDR2: ENHRY, SYGVKD. This CDR3 region has 15 residues. Lactation, pregnancy, uncontrolled infections and other autoimmune diseases were all grounds for excluding patients. The data belong to a study of Graves' ophthalmopathy and Graves' hyperthyroidism. Findings of the study overall: In blood appeared most of the expanded thyroid clonotypes whose frequency exceeded 0.001.

The J gene is TRBJ2-7, the V gene TRBV10-3, with D maybe TRBD2 (5 bases). The J call may not be correct, given that the DNA end is closer to TRBJ2-5. Sequencing input: peripheral blood or thyroid tissue (not recorded which). The sequence was obtained from an adult man with Graves' hyperthyroidism. The CDR3 loop reads CAISSLKRRQETQYF. The CDR3 coding sequence is TGTGCCATCAGCAGTTTAAAGCGGCGGCAAGAGACCCAGTACTTC.